The 12 T cell receptor beta chains listed next were all sequenced from one sample in a study of PD-1 blockade in classical Hodgkin lymphoma. TCRdb keeps only in-frame clones here, not all; method: immunoSEQ multiplex PCR. This sample carries approximately 26,000 clones, over 75% of them seen once, and the ten largest clones take around 16%. Time point noted: cycle 4 day 1 (C4D1), after less than 7 weeks of nivolumab. All the patients suffered relapse after autologous stem cell transplantation, and brentuximab vedotin exposure differed. The sequenced sample was peripheral blood mononuclear cells (PBMCs), obtained before the fourth cycle of nivolumab. The receptors come from a human donor with classical Hodgkin lymphoma.

In its sample, this clone was seen a few times. V usage is TRBV6-6 and J usage is TRBJ2-3; 9 positions agree with TRBD1. Germline lookup yields CDR1 MNHNY and CDR2 SVGAGI (reference sequence). V shed 5 bases and J 4 bases; nucleotides not matched to a gene: 10. The CDR3 totals 16 residues. The CDR3 DNA is TGTGCCAGCAGTAGGGTCGGACAGGGGATGCCAGATACGCAGTATTTT. Its protein product is CASSRVGQGMPDTQYF.

V usage is TRBV27 and J usage is TRBJ2-7; no clear D gene. In germline, CDR1 is MNHEY, CDR2 SMNVEV (reference sequence). Deletions cut 0 bases from V and 3 bases from J, with 12 bases between. The CDR3 consists of 15 residues. Here the CDR3 reads CASSLSGYPGYEQYF. CDR3 sequence (DNA): TGTGCCAGCAGTTTATCCGGGTATCCAGGCTACGAGCAGTACTTC.

The rearrangement joins TRBV25-1 to TRBJ1-2, with D unresolved. Germline CDR1 and CDR2: MGHDK and SYGVNS. The CDR3 spans 15 residues. V was cut by 2 bases and J by 1 base, with 11 bases left in between. CDR3 DNA: TGTGCCAGCAGTGAACGCACGGGAAGTAACTATGGCTACACCTTC. The encoded protein is CASSERTGSNYGYTF.

This chain connects TRBV6-6 to TRBJ2-3, with D maybe TRBD2 (6 bases). Per germline, CDR1 MNHNY and CDR2 SVGAGI (reference sequence). The V and J ends lost 4 bases and 1 base respectively, with 12 bases between them. This CDR3 region has 15 residues. CDR3 amino acids: CASSSRRAGTDTQYF. CDR3 in DNA: TGTGCCAGCAGTTCGCGGAGGGCCGGCACAGATACGCAGTATTTT.

The rearrangement links TRBV11-2 to TRBJ2-1, with 8 positions matching TRBD1. Germline trimming cut 6 bases from V and 8 bases from J; bases unmatched to any gene: 9. Germline V lookup: CDR1 SGHAT, CDR2 FQNNGV. This CDR3 comprises 14 residues. The CDR3 protein is CASSWTGIGYEQFF. The CDR3 bases are TGTGCCAGCAGTTGGACAGGGATAGGCTATGAGCAGTTCTTC. Full variable domain (rest looked up from reference TRBV11-2 and TRBJ2-1): EAGVAQSPRYKIIEKRQSVAFWCNPISGHATLYWYQQILGQGPKLLIQFQNNGVVDDSQLPKDRFSAERLKGVDSTLKIQPAKLEDSAVYLCASSWTGIGYEQFFGPGTRLTVL.

This sequence joins TRBV27 and TRBJ2-7, with 10 positions matching TRBD2. The CDR3 runs 15 residues. Germline V gene data show CDR1 as MNHEY and CDR2 as SMNVEV (reference sequence). J was trimmed by 6 bases and V by 5 bases; bases with no gene match: 10. The CDR3 nucleotides read TGTGCCAGCAGTACCCCGGGACTAGCGATAAGCGAGCAGTACTTC. Translated, it gives CASSTPGLAISEQYF.

This clone was counted a single time. The chain has TRBV7-3 and TRBJ2-1, with D tentatively TRBD2 (5 bases). Germline-derived CDR1 and CDR2 are SGHTA and FQGTGA. The V and J ends lost 2 bases and 4 bases respectively, with 12 bases between them. The CDR3 is 15 amino acids. CDR3: CASSLGPGSYNEQFF. The CDR3 nucleotides are TGTGCCAGCAGCTTAGGGCCGGGGAGTTACAATGAGCAGTTCTTC.

The chain recombines TRBV30 with TRBJ2-3; 7 nucleotides align to TRBD1. Germline CDR1 GTSNPN, CDR2 SVGIG (reference sequence). J gave up 4 bases and V 4 bases, and 11 bases lay outside the gene matches. CDR3 size: 15 residues. The CDR3 bases are TGTGCCTGGACGAAACGGACAGGTGAAGCAGATACGCAGTATTTT. Protein sequence: CAWTKRTGEADTQYF.

A note on this clone: One junction end does not reproduce the germline sequence, and a read error may be involved. This chain uses TRBV2 with TRBJ2-5; 8 bases are shared with TRBD1. Germline assignment: CDR1 SNHLY and CDR2 FYNNEI. This CDR3 has 15 residues. The CDR3 spells CASSEDRGSKETQYF. The CDR3 DNA reads TGTGCCAGCAGCGAAGACAGGGGTAGTAAAGAGACCCAGTACTTC. Based on the CDR3 plus reference TRBV2 and TRBJ2-5, the full variable domain is EPEVTQTPSHQVTQMGQEVILRCVPISNHLYFYWYRQILGQKVEFLVSFYNNEISEKSEIFDDQFSVERPDGSNFTLKIRSTKLEDSAMYFCASSEDRGSKETQYFGPGTRLLVL.

V gene TRBV10-3 combines with J gene TRBJ2-2, with TRBD1 matching over 7 bases. Trimming at V came to 10 bases and at J to 7 bases, leaving 12 bases not matched to a gene. CDR3 length equals 14 residues. Per germline, CDR1 ENHRY and CDR2 SYGVKD. As DNA, the CDR3 is TGTGCCACCGGTGCCACAGGGGACGGCGGGGAGCTGTTTTTT. Its protein product is CATGATGDGGELFF.

This rearrangement joins TRBV5-6 to TRBJ2-1; D uncertain. The CDR3 sequence is 15 residues long. Trimming stripped 0 bases from V and 0 bases from J, with 7 bases between. Germline CDR1 and CDR2: SGHDT and YYEEEE. CDR3 sequence: CASSLDYLSYNEQFF. The DNA of the CDR3 is TGTGCCAGCAGCTTGGACTATCTCTCCTACAATGAGCAGTTCTTC.

The J gene is TRBJ2-2, the V gene TRBV19, with 11 bases that match TRBD2. V shed 3 bases and J 5 bases; nucleotides not matched to a gene: 8. Germline CDR1 LNHDA, CDR2 SQIVND (reference sequence). There are 17 residues in the CDR3. In nucleotides, the CDR3 is TGTGCCAGTAGTATGATAGCGGGAGGGCCTCTTACCGGGGAGCTGTTTTTT. Residues: CASSMIAGGPLTGELFF.